What follows is one T cell receptor beta chain and its context. The antigen is not known. Germline CDR1 is SEHNR and CDR2 is FQNEAQ (reference sequence). Trimming took 5 bases from V and 3 from J, leaving 14 bases between them. CDR3 length equals 14 residues. The data were obtained in a study of response to subunit inactivated influenza vaccine. Regarding the study as a whole: The authors suggested that every seasonal influenza vaccination recruits few new T cells.

TCRdb recomputed calls from the RT-PCR reads with MiXCR, one row per CDR3 protein. This table has a few hundred thousand distinct CDR3 sequences, 20% to 25% appearing once. The TCR sequence derives from a man in his fifties or sixties who received an inactivated influenza vaccine. The chain is built from TRBV7-9 and TRBJ2-7; D could derive from TRBD1 or TRBD2 (5 bases each). Sequences were derived from PBMCs from blood, sampled 21 months after vaccination. The CDR3 is CASSDGTGNYEQYF. CDR3 in DNA: TGTGCCAGCAGCGACGGGACGGGAAACTACGAGCAGTACTTC.